The T cell receptor (beta chain) described here comes from a study of T-cell memory formation after mild COVID-19. TCRdb fed the 5' RACE reads into MiXCR, producing one record per CDR3 protein. The table includes some 120,000 distinct CDR3 sequences, approximately 6.2% detected once. CDR1 is SEHNR, CDR2 FQNEAQ, per germline (reference sequence). The CDR3 has 15 amino acids. V was trimmed by 7 bases and J by 6 bases, leaving 19 bases between them. The sample comprised PBMCs or a T cell subset sorted from them (not recorded which). This receptor was taken from an adult woman who had mild COVID-19 (a few samples of this study predate the infection). Cell type and time point are not known. This sequence joins TRBV7-9 and TRBJ2-1; D uncertain. The DNA for the CDR3 is TGTGCCAGCACCCTTACCGCGGTAACCCTCAATGAGCAGTTCTTC. The encoded protein is CASTLTAVTLNEQFF.